This T cell receptor beta chain comes out of a study of cytomegalovirus exposure and HLA in healthy donors. Findings and limits, study-wide: A list of 164 TCR beta chains associated with cytomegalovirus was given. Both high specificity and high sensitivity reportedly marked the classifier's diagnosis of cytomegalovirus status. The presence/absence work took it that sequencing depth was about the same across donors.

V was pared by 8 bases and J by 1 base, with 11 bases between. This CDR3 contains 13 residues. From germline, CDR1 is MNHEY and CDR2 SVGAGI. Comments on this clone: Its antigen is not known.

13 Jbeta primers and 60 Vbeta primers were used for the PCR. The table came from immunoSEQ multiplex PCR; TCRdb's copy has only in-frame clones and leaves some out. In total, the table holds over 35,000 clones. The chain recombines TRBV6-5 with TRBJ2-5; no clear D. This receptor was obtained from a woman in her 30s in good health and CMV-seronegative. The sequenced material came from PBMCs. Written as DNA, the CDR3 is TGTGCCAGCTCCCATCAGATCCAAGAGACCCAGTACTTC. This codes for CASSHQIQETQYF.